Reported below is one T cell receptor (beta chain). The sample belongs to a study of T cell changes during pregnancy in multiple sclerosis. The CDR3 loop spans 15 amino acids. Germline V gene lookup returns CDR1 LGHNT and CDR2 FRNRAP. V gave up 2 bases and J gave up 6 bases; unmatched junction bases: 9. Only in-frame clones appear in the TCRdb table, and some are missing; sequencing was by immunoSEQ multiplex PCR. The profile covers tens of thousands of clones, with about nine tenths appearing a single time and roughly 0.52% taken by the ten largest. The genes are TRBV12-5 and TRBJ2-7; 8 bases fit TRBD1. The receptor was derived from a female donor with multiple sclerosis, enrolled in a pregnancy study. The sample in question was CD4+ T cells from peripheral blood mononuclear cells, obtained in the third trimester of pregnancy. The CDR3 DNA sequence: TGTGCTAGTGGTTTGAAGGGGACAGGTCTACGCGAGCAGTACTTC. Translating it yields CASGLKGTGLREQYF.